This T cell receptor (beta chain) was recorded in a study of blood T cells in healthy people across ages. A second PCR of roughly 7 to 11 cycles used a sample-barcoded 5' primer and a J-beta primer mix. Each sample provided no less than 2.5 million CDR3-containing paired-end reads. TCRdb passed the 5' RACE reads through MiXCR, listing each CDR3 protein once. The sample records 540,000 or so distinct CDR3 sequences, roughly 48% being singletons. CDR3 length: 15 amino acids. V was cut by 2 bases and J by 2 bases, with 9 bases left in between. Per germline, CDR1 MGHDK and CDR2 SYGVNS. Each sample had at least 7 million PBMCs isolated. In its sample, this clonotype was seen once. Antigen specificity is unknown. General study results and limits: Diversity figures derived from one million T cells were judged to underestimate the true value. Donors of long life had a larger count of naive CD4+ cells and greater diversity than aged donors.

The source is a man older than 75 in good health. The specimen was blood. The chain has TRBV25-1 and TRBJ2-2; D is uncertain. CDR3 amino acids: CASSELGVNTGELFF. CDR3 DNA sequence: TGTGCCAGCAGTGAACTTGGCGTTAACACCGGGGAGCTGTTTTTT.